This TCR beta chain was captured in a study of early T cells in non-severe SARS-CoV-2 infection. On the study more broadly: Sequencing input comprised bulk RNA from unsorted whole blood; chain pairing was not available.

This clonotype was counted ten times or more. Its antigen is undetermined. The CDR3 is 19 amino acids. Trimming left V 6 bases short and J 0 bases short, with 21 bases between. Germline V gene lookup returns CDR1 MDHEN and CDR2 SYDVKM. Study-wide points: VDJdb matching skewed toward anti-spike CD8 responses, missing private and CD4 specificities.

cDNA molecules, individually, were tagged with unique molecular identifiers. TCRdb itself ran the 5' RACE reads through MiXCR, one entry per CDR3 protein. Of roughly 30,000 distinct CDR3 sequences in the sample, over 6.5% were seen once. This receptor was obtained from an adult who was a healthcare worker with PCR-confirmed SARS-CoV-2 infection or an uninfected control (not recorded which). Source material: whole blood. The gene calls are TRBV28 and TRBJ2-6; possibly TRBD1 or TRBD2 for D (6 bases each). The CDR3 loop is CASSLLGGRLGSGANVLTF. The CDR3 DNA sequence: TGTGCCAGCAGCCTCCTTGGGGGGCGCCTGGGCTCTGGGGCCAACGTCCTGACTTTC.